Shown below are 10 T cell receptor beta chains from a single sample sequenced in a study of early T cells in non-severe SARS-CoV-2 infection (dated by TCRdb to about 2021). Library generation was performed with 5' RACE. These reads were obtained on a NextSeq 500. TCRdb reworked the public reads: Q25 trimming with fastp, MiXCR clone assembly, productive beta chains retained. Each record represents a unique CDR3 protein, reported with the most common genes and DNA among its rows. This sample is represented by tens of thousands of distinct CDR3 sequences; around 6.1% of them were singletons. Approximately 13% of the sample is in the top ten clones. Sequenced input: whole blood. The receptors here all came from an adult who was a healthcare worker with PCR-confirmed SARS-CoV-2 infection or an uninfected control (not recorded which).

This clonotype showed up just a few times. The chain employs TRBV20-1 and TRBJ1-1; 10 nucleotides agree with TRBD1. J was trimmed by 0 bases and V by 2 bases; bases with no gene match: 9. The CDR3 spans 17 residues. Germline loops: CDR1 DFQATT, CDR2 SNEGSKA (reference sequence). The CDR3 sequence: CSARNLPGQGLNTEAFF. CDR3 sequence (DNA): TGCAGTGCTAGAAATCTTCCGGGACAGGGGTTGAACACTGAAGCTTTCTTT.

This clonotype was observed at least ten times. The chain carries TRBV11-2 and TRBJ2-7; D is unresolved. This CDR3 region has 12 residues. Trimming took off 4 bases at V and 2 bases at J, with 6 bases between the two ends. Germline V CDR1 and CDR2: SGHAT, FQNNGV. The CDR3 region is CASSSGPYEQYF. The CDR3 DNA reads TGTGCCAGCAGCTCTGGCCCCTACGAGCAGTACTTC.

Ten or more counts support this clonotype. The CDR3 DNA is TGTGCCAGCAGCCCCGTAGGGAGCGGGGGCCCAACGAACACCGGGGAGCTGTTTTTT. It codes for CASSPVGSGGPTNTGELFF. The chain recombines TRBV7-9 with TRBJ2-2; 8 positions agree with TRBD2. V dropped 5 bases and J dropped 0; count of bases not matched to a gene: 14. The CDR3 length is 19 residues. CDR1 is SEHNR, CDR2 FQNEAQ, per germline (reference sequence).

This clonotype was seen a few times. CDR3 loop: CASSQDEDRAIYGYTF. CDR3 sequence (DNA): TGTGCCAGCAGCCAAGACGAAGACAGGGCAATCTATGGCTACACCTTC. This chain uses TRBV4-2 with TRBJ1-2; 7 bases agree with TRBD1. The junction had 8 bases not matched to a gene; V was cut back by 0 bases and J by 4 bases. Germline V gives CDR1 LGHNA, CDR2 YNFKEQ. This CDR3 has 16 amino acids.

This clonotype appeared many times. The chain links TRBV12-3 or TRBV12-4 to TRBJ1-5; D is unresolved. V was pared by 6 bases and J by 6 bases, with 12 bases between. This CDR3 contains 13 residues. The CDR3 is CASSYSGGQPQHF. CDR3 DNA: TGTGCCAGCAGCTACTCGGGAGGTCAGCCCCAGCATTTT.

The table lists this clonotype with many counts. The rearrangement uses TRBV20-1 and TRBJ2-3, with 8 positions matching TRBD2. Germline V gene sequence: CDR1 DFQATT, CDR2 SNEGSKA (reference sequence). Germline trimming cut 4 bases from V and 4 bases from J; bases unmatched to any gene: 4. The length of the CDR3 is 13 residues. The CDR3 is CSAKFGGADTQYF. CDR3 coding DNA: TGCAGTGCTAAATTCGGGGGGGCAGATACGCAGTATTTT.

This clonotype was seen ten or more times. V is TRBV29-1 and J is TRBJ2-5; D uncertain. Deletions cut 6 bases from V and 1 base from J, with 9 bases between. From germline, CDR1 is SQVTM and CDR2 ANQGSEA. This CDR3 is 12 amino acids long. The CDR3 is CSVVDFQETQYF. The CDR3 region has the DNA TGCAGCGTGGTTGATTTCCAAGAGACCCAGTACTTC.

The V call is TRBV27, the J call TRBJ1-2, with D possibly matching TRBD1 (6 bases). The germline V gene has CDR1 MNHEY and CDR2 SMNVEV (reference sequence). The CDR3 loop spans 16 amino acids. V lost 6 bases to trimming and J lost 5 bases, with 22 bases between them. The CDR3 DNA reads as TGTGCCAGCAGCTCAAGACTACAGGGTTCAGGGTATGGCTACACCTTC. As protein: CASSSRLQGSGYGYTF.

This clonotype was observed at least ten times. The chain links TRBV4-1 to TRBJ2-5; 10 bases map to TRBD2. Per the germline V gene, CDR1 is MGHRA and CDR2 is YSYEKL. The CDR3 sequence is 17 residues long. Losses at the gene ends were 4 bases for V and 2 bases for J; bases not matched to a gene: 10. The CDR3 coding sequence is TGCGCCAGCAGCCCGTTCGGATCTAGCGGGGGACAAGAGACCCAGTACTTC. Amino acid sequence: CASSPFGSSGGQETQYF.

This clonotype showed up many times. The gene calls are TRBV19 and TRBJ2-1; the D call may be TRBD1 or TRBD2 (5 bases each). Germline V gene sequence: CDR1 LNHDA, CDR2 SQIVND (reference sequence). V was shortened by 1 base and J by 6 bases, with 13 bases between the two germline ends. The CDR3 has 15 residues. The CDR3 spells CASSIVEGTGNEQFF. DNA of the CDR3: TGTGCCAGTAGTATAGTTGAGGGGACGGGCAATGAGCAGTTCTTC.